Below are 10 T cell receptor beta chains sequenced from a single sample in a study of blood T cell repertoires in COVID-19. Data came from immunoSEQ multiplex PCR; TCRdb stores just in-frame clones and leaves some out. Of more than 300,000 clones listed, around 89% are singletons. Specimen: peripheral blood. Receptors originate from a woman aged 25 to 39 with COVID-19, enrolled during active disease.

Comment on this clone: Other DNA sequences in this specimen translate into the identical CDR3. This chain uses TRBV19 with TRBJ2-1; TRBD2 aligns across 10 bases. CDR3 length: 15 amino acids. J was trimmed by 9 bases and V by 1 base; bases with no gene match: 6. The germline V gene has CDR1 LNHDA and CDR2 SQIVND (reference sequence). CDR3 coding DNA: TGTGCCAGTAGTATAGGGACTAGCGGTGGTGGTGAGCAGTTCTTC. Protein sequence: CASSIGTSGGGEQFF.

The rearrangement joins TRBV7-2 to TRBJ1-1, with 10 bases identical to TRBD1. Germline lookup yields CDR1 SGHTA and CDR2 FQGNSA. Losses at the gene ends were 5 bases for V and 4 bases for J; bases not matched to a gene: 10. This CDR3 contains 16 residues. The CDR3, as DNA: TGTGCCAGCAGCCCGGGACAGGGGAGGGGGGGCACTGAAGCTTTCTTT. This encodes CASSPGQGRGGTEAFF.

Regarding this clone: The sample contains more than one DNA sequence encoding this CDR3. J is TRBJ1-6 and V is TRBV27, with a tentative D call TRBD1 (5 bases). CDR1 MNHEY and CDR2 SMNVEV come from the germline V gene (reference sequence). This CDR3 comprises 13 residues. The V end lost 8 bases, the J end lost 7 bases, and 12 bases lay between the germline ends. CDR3: CASSLGGNSPLHF. In DNA, the CDR3 is TGTGCCAGCTCCTTGGGGGGGAATTCACCCCTCCACTTT.

CDR3 in amino acids: CASSEGQGVGGYTF. The CDR3 DNA reads as TGTGCCAGCAGCGAGGGACAGGGCGTCGGTGGCTACACCTTC. The V call is TRBV2, the J call TRBJ1-2; 9 bases agree with TRBD1. V lost 6 bases to trimming and J lost 7 bases; unmatched junction nucleotides: 9. The CDR3 has 14 amino acids. The germline V gene encodes CDR1 SNHLY and CDR2 FYNNEI.

A few counts support this clone. V usage is TRBV6-5 and J usage is TRBJ1-1; D is possibly TRBD1 (6 bases). There are 12 residues in the CDR3. V lost 7 bases, J lost 8 bases, and 14 bases lay in between. Germline V gene lookup returns CDR1 MNHEY and CDR2 SVGAGI. CDR3 in DNA: TGTGCCAGCAAAACCGGACAGCGAGAAGCTTTCTTT. Amino acids: CASKTGQREAFF.

The gene calls are TRBV5-1 and TRBJ2-1; 10 bases line up with TRBD2. With V trimmed by 2 bases and J by 5 bases, 7 bases remained unmatched. Germline V gives CDR1 SGHRS, CDR2 YFSETQ. The CDR3 is 16 amino acids. The CDR3 sequence: CASSLRAGGPHNEQFF. CDR3 DNA: TGCGCCAGCAGCTTAAGAGCGGGGGGGCCCCACAATGAGCAGTTCTTC.

V is TRBV11-3 and J is TRBJ1-3, with TRBD1 matching 7 bases. CDR3 length: 15 amino acids. After removal of 5 bases from V and 1 base from J, the junction contained 5 bases not matched to a gene. The germline CDR1 and CDR2 sequences are SGHNT and YENEEA. CDR3 sequence (DNA): TGTGCCAGCAGCCTAATGGGACAGTCTGGAAACACCATATATTTT. It yields the protein CASSLMGQSGNTIYF.

The rearrangement links TRBV27 to TRBJ2-1, with 14 bases matching TRBD2. The V segment lost 0 bases and the J segment 10 bases; nucleotides outside the gene matches: 8. The CDR3 is 17 amino acids. Germline V CDR1 and CDR2: MNHEY, SMNVEV (reference sequence). DNA for the CDR3: TGTGCCAGCAGTTTATCGGGACTAGCGGGGGTGGTGGGAGAGCAGTTCTTC. This translates into CASSLSGLAGVVGEQFF.

This clone came up once. The CDR3 is CASSQDPSHGYTF. In DNA form, the CDR3 reads TGTGCCAGCAGCCAAGATCCGTCTCATGGCTACACCTTC. The V gene is TRBV3-1 (or the pseudogene TRBV3-2), the J gene TRBJ1-2; D is ambiguous. This CDR3 spans 13 amino acids. Deletions cut 0 bases from V and 6 bases from J, with 8 bases between. Germline CDR1 and CDR2: LGHDT and YNNKEL (reference sequence).

The chain links TRBV12-5 to TRBJ2-2, with 12 bases aligning to TRBD1. CDR3 length: 15 amino acids. CDR1 is LGHNT, CDR2 FRNRAP, per germline. The V segment lost 4 bases and the J segment 6 bases; nucleotides outside the gene matches: 3. In DNA, the CDR3 is TGTGCTAGTGGTTCCGGGACAGGGGGCGCCGGGGAGCTGTTTTTT. It encodes CASGSGTGGAGELFF.